A single sample gave rise to the 30 T cell receptor beta chains below, sequenced in a study of T cell clonotyping in hematopoietic cell transplantation (dated by TCRdb to about 2021). The library was generated by the immunoSEQ multiplex PCR assay. TCRdb mirrors the immuneACCESS table, restricted to in-frame sequences. Some clones are absent from its copies; in checked studies, under half trace to an unresolved V gene, and the reason for the others is unknown. For this sample there are over 10,000 clones; roughly 76% appear just once. The ten largest clones add up to about 14% of the sample. The time point label on this specimen signifies: 180 days after allo-HCT. The source was peripheral blood mononuclear cells, collected 180 days after allogeneic stem cell transplant. The receptors here all came from a male patient between 55 and 70 years old who had an allogeneic stem cell transplant from an unrelated donor, so the T cells may come from the graft donor. Some clones in this sample may be carry-over from other donors' samples.

The V call is TRBV4-2, the J call TRBJ2-3; TRBD2 matches at 8 bases. Germline trimming cut 0 bases from V and 5 bases from J; bases unmatched to any gene: 7. The CDR3 contains 16 residues. Germline CDR1 LGHNA, CDR2 YNFKEQ. The CDR3 spells CASSQEAAGVGDTQYF. The CDR3 DNA sequence: TGTGCCAGCAGCCAAGAAGCAGCGGGAGTTGGAGATACGCAGTATTTT.

This sequence joins TRBV6-5 and TRBJ1-2; D is possibly TRBD1 (5 bases). V lost 6 bases to trimming and J lost 4 bases, with 15 bases between them. The CDR3 spans 14 residues. Germline assignment: CDR1 MNHEY and CDR2 SVGAGI. The CDR3 DNA reads TGTGCCAGCAGCCAAGGTCGGGGGGTCTATGGCTACACCTTC. Translation: CASSQGRGVYGYTF.

CDR3 amino acids: CASTLEGGETQYF. CDR3 nucleotides: TGTGCCAGCACCCTAGAGGGCGGAGAGACCCAGTACTTC. This chain joins TRBV7-2 and TRBJ2-5; TRBD2 is a possible D gene (5 bases). The CDR3 is made up of 13 amino acids. Germline V gene data show CDR1 as SGHTA and CDR2 as FQGNSA. The V end lost 7 bases, the J end lost 4 bases, and 13 bases lay between the germline ends.

The J gene is TRBJ1-1, the V gene TRBV6-5, with D perhaps matching TRBD1 (6 bases). CDR1 is MNHEY, CDR2 SVGAGI, per germline. The CDR3 has 15 residues. V lost 0 bases and J lost 5, with 13 bases in between. CDR3 coding DNA: TGTGCCAGCAGTTACTCGGCAGGGGCGAGGACTGAAGCTTTCTTT. This sequence encodes CASSYSAGARTEAFF.

The chain links TRBV10-3 to TRBJ2-7, with 7 bases matching TRBD1. The CDR3 is 14 amino acids. After removal of 10 bases from V and 3 bases from J, the junction contained 12 bases not matched to a gene. Per the germline V gene, CDR1 is ENHRY and CDR2 is SYGVKD. The DNA of the CDR3 is TGTGCCACCGCTATCGACAGGGCTAACTACGAGCAGTACTTC. Its translation is CATAIDRANYEQYF.

The chain is built from TRBV5-1 and TRBJ2-7; a possible D gene is TRBD1 (6 bases). Trimming stripped 7 bases from V and 3 bases from J, with 26 bases between. The CDR3 covers 17 residues. From germline, CDR1 is SGHRS and CDR2 YFSETQ. The CDR3 region is CASANNPEQGTYYEQYF. As DNA, the CDR3 is TGCGCCAGCGCGAATAATCCCGAGCAGGGGACATACTACGAGCAGTACTTC.

By sample share, this clone is medium-sized (0.01 to 0.1%). This sequence joins TRBV7-3 and TRBJ1-2, with TRBD1 matching over 7 bases. Trimming cost V 5 bases and J 4 bases; bases outside gene matches: 16. The length of the CDR3 is 17 residues. In germline, CDR1 is SGHTA, CDR2 FQGTGA. As DNA, the CDR3 is TGTGCCAGCAGCCCAACCGACAGGGCGGCAGGGATCTATGGCTACACCTTC. Protein: CASSPTDRAAGIYGYTF.

The chain couples TRBV7-6 to TRBJ2-5; D possibly corresponds to TRBD2 (6 bases). Germline-derived CDR1 and CDR2 are SGHVS and FNYEAQ. The CDR3 covers 17 residues. Trimming stripped 5 bases from V and 5 bases from J, with 24 bases between. CDR3 sequence reads: CASSEKARRGGFETQYF. In DNA, the CDR3 is TGTGCCAGCAGCGAAAAAGCTCGGCGGGGTGGGTTTGAGACCCAGTACTTC.

This clone was seen only once. One junction end does not reproduce the germline sequence, and a read error may be involved. This chain uses TRBV19 with TRBJ2-3; unclear D gene. CDR1 is LNHDA and CDR2 is SQIVND in the germline V gene (reference sequence). This CDR3 is built from 11 residues. The CDR3 loop reads CASSMADTQYF. The CDR3 nucleotides are TGTGCCAGTAGTATGGCAGATACGCAATATTTT.

The rearrangement links TRBV7-2 to TRBJ1-5; 7 nucleotides match TRBD1. V shed 0 bases, J shed 3 bases, and the junction held 2 bases outside the gene matches. Germline V lookup: CDR1 SGHTA, CDR2 FQGNSA. The CDR3 extends over 15 amino acids. CDR3 amino acids: CASSLAGTDNQPQHF. For the CDR3, the DNA is TGTGCCAGCAGCTTAGCAGGGACAGACAATCAGCCCCAGCATTTT.

The rearrangement joins TRBV19 to TRBJ1-1; no firm D call. V was trimmed by 4 bases and J by 4 bases, leaving 10 bases between them. This CDR3 has 13 residues. From germline, CDR1 is LNHDA and CDR2 SQIVND (reference sequence). The CDR3 region is CASSKSQTTEAFF. The CDR3, as DNA: TGTGCCAGTAGTAAGAGCCAGACCACTGAAGCTTTCTTT.

A word on this clone: It may be a read error: a sequence one base away is much more abundant. The sample contains more than one DNA sequence encoding this CDR3. The rearrangement joins TRBV29-1 to TRBJ1-1; 7 bases are shared with TRBD1. The CDR3 contains 13 residues. The germline CDR1 and CDR2 sequences are SQVTM and ANQGSEA. The V gene end was trimmed by 6 bases and the J gene end by 5 bases; junction bases not matched to a gene: 9. The CDR3 protein is CSVLGQQGTEAFF. The CDR3 DNA sequence: TGCAGCGTCCTGGGACAGCAGGGTACTGAAGCTTTCTTT.

The chain links TRBV9 to TRBJ1-6; D unresolved. V dropped 0 bases and J dropped 0 bases, with 10 bases sitting between them. The germline V gene has CDR1 SGDLS and CDR2 YYNGEE. There are 17 residues in the CDR3. The CDR3 loop is CASSVETRSSYNSPLHF. DNA of the CDR3: TGTGCCAGCAGCGTAGAGACAAGGAGCTCCTATAATTCACCCCTCCACTTT.

The rearrangement links TRBV19 to TRBJ2-6, with D possibly TRBD2 on 6 matching bases. This CDR3 spans 16 amino acids. In germline, CDR1 is LNHDA, CDR2 SQIVND (reference sequence). Trimming pared 4 bases from V and 2 bases from J, leaving 12 bases between. Written as DNA, the CDR3 is TGTGCCAGTAGTAGGGGGGAGGTTGCTGGGGCCAACGTCCTGACTTTC. Translated: CASSRGEVAGANVLTF.

The chain is built from TRBV6-5 and TRBJ2-7, with 9 positions matching TRBD2. Germline loops: CDR1 MNHEY, CDR2 SVGAGI. V trimming: 2 bases; J trimming: 5 bases; junction bases outside the gene matches: 10. This CDR3 contains 16 residues. The CDR3 bases are TGTGCCAGCAGTTACCGCCACGCAGCGGGGGGACACGAGCAGTACTTC. This gives the protein CASSYRHAAGGHEQYF.

In DNA, the CDR3 is TGTGCCAGCCGCTGGGCCTCCAATTCACCCCTCCACTTT. Translated: CASRWASNSPLHF. The rearrangement links TRBV27 to TRBJ1-6; D is uncertain. Per germline, CDR1 MNHEY and CDR2 SMNVEV (reference sequence). This CDR3 is built from 13 residues. V lost 8 bases and J lost 7, with 12 bases in between.

This sequence joins TRBV2 and TRBJ1-2; TRBD1 matches 8 bases. CDR1 is SNHLY and CDR2 is FYNNEI in the germline V gene. The V gene end was trimmed by 4 bases and the J gene end by 4 bases; junction bases not matched to a gene: 8. This CDR3 region has 15 residues. This CDR3 reads CASSAGAGGSYGYTF. The CDR3 DNA reads as TGTGCCAGCAGTGCTGGGGCAGGGGGCTCCTATGGCTACACCTTC.

This chain links TRBV9 with TRBJ2-1; TRBD2 is a possible D gene (7 bases). The CDR3 consists of 16 residues. The germline V and J ends were trimmed by 3 bases and 2 bases, with 15 bases remaining between them. The germline CDR1 and CDR2 sequences are SGDLS and YYNGEE. The CDR3 DNA reads TGTGCCAGCAGCGGGGGAGGGGGGAATACCTACAATGAGCAGTTCTTC. Translating it yields CASSGGGGNTYNEQFF.

J is TRBJ2-7 and V is TRBV6-1, with 9 bases that match TRBD2. CDR1 and CDR2 from the germline V gene are MNHNS and SASEGT. Unmatched junction bases numbered 6, after V lost 10 bases and J lost 2 bases. CDR3 length equals 13 residues. The CDR3 nucleotides are TGTGCCACGGGACTAGCTCTTCCCTACGAGCAGTACTTC. This codes for CATGLALPYEQYF.

In its sample, this clone was seen once. This sequence joins TRBV5-4 and TRBJ1-2; TRBD1 is a possible D gene (5 bases). The CDR3 has 12 residues. Trimming left V 3 bases short and J 8 bases short, with 11 bases between. In germline, CDR1 is SGHNT, CDR2 YYREEE (reference sequence). CDR3 region: CASSYGTGGYTF. The DNA for the CDR3 is TGTGCCAGCAGCTATGGGACGGGCGGCTACACCTTC. The whole variable domain, filled in from reference TRBV5-4 and TRBJ1-2, reads ETGVTQSPTHLIKTRGQQVTLRCSSQSGHNTVSWYQQALGQGPQFIFQYYREEENGRGNFPPRFSGLQFPNYSSELNVNALELDDSALYLCASSYGTGGYTFGSGTRLTVV.

The V gene is TRBV4-3, the J gene TRBJ1-1; D unclear. Trimming removed 0 bases at V and 1 base at J, with 9 bases between. CDR1 LGHNA and CDR2 YSLEER come from the germline V gene. The CDR3 sequence is 15 residues long. This CDR3 reads CASSQDIPGNTEAFF. DNA of the CDR3: TGCGCCAGCAGCCAAGATATCCCGGGGAACACTGAAGCTTTCTTT.

The J gene is TRBJ1-2, the V gene TRBV4-2, with no clear D. CDR3 length equals 19 residues. Trimming pared 1 base from V and 0 bases from J, leaving 21 bases between. Per germline, CDR1 LGHNA and CDR2 YNFKEQ. CDR3 nucleotide sequence: TGTGCCAGCAGCCAAGTCTCTGGCGGTTTAGACCTATCTAACTATGGCTACACCTTC. This gives the protein CASSQVSGGLDLSNYGYTF.

The V and J genes are TRBV19 and TRBJ1-5; the match to TRBD1 covers 7 bases. J gave up 4 bases and V 1 base, and 4 bases lay outside the gene matches. The germline CDR1 and CDR2 sequences are LNHDA and SQIVND (reference sequence). This CDR3 comprises 15 residues. This chain's CDR3 is CASSIGDSSNQPQHF. CDR3 DNA sequence: TGTGCCAGTAGTATAGGGGACAGTTCTAATCAGCCCCAGCATTTT.

The rearrangement joins TRBV5-1 to TRBJ2-7; the D gene is possibly TRBD2 (5 bases). Trimming stripped 0 bases from V and 1 base from J, with 11 bases between. The CDR3 is 15 residues long. Germline-derived CDR1 and CDR2 are SGHRS and YFSETQ. The CDR3 protein is CASSLVPGDSYEQYF. In DNA form, the CDR3 reads TGCGCCAGCAGCTTGGTTCCCGGGGATTCCTACGAGCAGTACTTC.

V usage is TRBV4-1 and J usage is TRBJ2-7; 7 nucleotides align to TRBD2. CDR3 size: 14 residues. J gave up 6 bases and V 3 bases, and 8 bases lay outside the gene matches. Germline values: CDR1 MGHRA, CDR2 YSYEKL. The CDR3 bases are TGCGCCAGCAGCCAGGTCTCGCGGGGGAGCGAGCAGTACTTC. The encoded protein is CASSQVSRGSEQYF.

This clone has more than one count but fewer than ten. At one of its ends the junction is not consistent with the germline gene, which may arise from a read error. The J gene is TRBJ1-3, the V gene TRBV30, with TRBD1 matching over 8 bases. Germline CDR1 is GTSNPN and CDR2 is SVGIG (reference sequence). This CDR3 spans 14 amino acids. The CDR3 DNA sequence: TGTGCCTGGACTCCCCGGACAGGGATCCACACCATACATTTT. Protein product: CAWTPRTGIHTIHF.

This clone was observed a single time. This sequence joins TRBV30 and TRBJ1-1; unclear D gene. Trimming took 1 base from V and 4 from J, leaving 10 bases between them. Germline assignment: CDR1 GTSNPN and CDR2 SVGIG (reference sequence). The CDR3 extends over 13 amino acids. The CDR3 sequence: CAWSAESGTEAFF. The CDR3 DNA reads as TGTGCCTGGAGTGCGGAATCGGGCACTGAAGCTTTCTTT.

The chain combines TRBV4-2 with TRBJ1-2; 10 bases agree with TRBD1. This CDR3 has 18 amino acids. The V gene's germline CDR1 is LGHNA and CDR2 YNFKEQ. V gave up 1 base and J gave up 4 bases; unmatched junction bases: 12. This CDR3 reads CASSQGITGTGVGYGYTF. The CDR3 nucleotides are TGTGCCAGCAGCCAAGGGATAACCGGGACAGGGGTCGGCTATGGCTACACCTTC.

This clone occurred a few times. In DNA form, the CDR3 reads TGTGCCAGCAGTTTAGGGAATCAGCCCCAGCATTTT. Translating gives CASSLGNQPQHF. The chain uses TRBV28 and TRBJ1-5; D is undetermined. From germline, CDR1 is MDHEN and CDR2 SYDVKM. This CDR3 has 12 amino acids. Trimming stripped 2 bases from V and 4 bases from J, with 3 bases between.

This clone appeared once. The V gene is TRBV9, the J gene TRBJ2-5; D call uncertain. Trimming stripped 4 bases from V and 6 bases from J, with 16 bases between. CDR3 length: 14 residues. CDR1 and CDR2 from the germline V gene are SGDLS and YYNGEE. The CDR3 reads CASSPQATGKTQYF. The CDR3 DNA follows: TGTGCCAGCAGCCCTCAAGCCACTGGGAAGACCCAGTACTTC.